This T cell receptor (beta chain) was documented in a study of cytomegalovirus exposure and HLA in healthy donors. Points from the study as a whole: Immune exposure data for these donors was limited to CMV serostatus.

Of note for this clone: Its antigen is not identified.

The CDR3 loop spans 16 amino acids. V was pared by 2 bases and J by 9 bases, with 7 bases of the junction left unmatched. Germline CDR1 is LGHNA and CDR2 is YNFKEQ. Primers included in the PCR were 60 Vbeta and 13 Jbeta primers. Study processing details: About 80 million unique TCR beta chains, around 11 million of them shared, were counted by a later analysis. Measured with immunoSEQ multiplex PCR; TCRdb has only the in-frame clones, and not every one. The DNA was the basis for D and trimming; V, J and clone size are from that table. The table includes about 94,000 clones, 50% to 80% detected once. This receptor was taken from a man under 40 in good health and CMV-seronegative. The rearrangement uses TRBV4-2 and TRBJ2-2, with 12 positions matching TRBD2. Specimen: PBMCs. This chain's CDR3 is CASSQYRTSGTRELFF. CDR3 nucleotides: TGTGCCAGCAGCCAATATAGGACTAGCGGGACCCGGGAGCTGTTTTTT.